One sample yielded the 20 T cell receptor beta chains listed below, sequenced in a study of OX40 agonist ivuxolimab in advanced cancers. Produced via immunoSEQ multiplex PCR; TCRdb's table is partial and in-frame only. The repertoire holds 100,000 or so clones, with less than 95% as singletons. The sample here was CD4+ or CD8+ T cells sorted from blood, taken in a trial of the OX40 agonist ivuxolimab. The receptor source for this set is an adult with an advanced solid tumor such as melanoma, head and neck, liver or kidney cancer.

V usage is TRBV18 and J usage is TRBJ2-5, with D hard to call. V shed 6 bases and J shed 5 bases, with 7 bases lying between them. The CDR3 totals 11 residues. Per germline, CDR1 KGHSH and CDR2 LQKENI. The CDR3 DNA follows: TGTGCCAGCTCCCCAGCCGAGACCCAGTACTTC. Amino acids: CASSPAETQYF.

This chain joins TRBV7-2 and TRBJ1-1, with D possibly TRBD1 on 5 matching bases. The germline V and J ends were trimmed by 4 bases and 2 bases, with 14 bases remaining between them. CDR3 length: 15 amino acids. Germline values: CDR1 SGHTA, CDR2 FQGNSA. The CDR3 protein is CASSSGGGGNTEAFF. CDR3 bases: TGTGCCAGCAGCTCCGGCGGGGGGGGTAACACTGAAGCTTTCTTT. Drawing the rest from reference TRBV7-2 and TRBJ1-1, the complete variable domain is GAGVSQSPSNKVTEKGKDVELRCDPISGHTALYWYRQSLGQGLEFLIYFQGNSAPDKSGLPSDRFSAERTGGSVSTLTIQRTQQEDSAVYLCASSSGGGGNTEAFFGQGTRLTVV.

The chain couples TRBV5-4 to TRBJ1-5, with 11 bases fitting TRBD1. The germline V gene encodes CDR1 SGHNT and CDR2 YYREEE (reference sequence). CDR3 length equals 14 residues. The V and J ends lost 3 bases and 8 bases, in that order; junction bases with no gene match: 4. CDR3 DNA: TGTGCCAGCAGCTCTCGGGACAGGGGGGAGCCCCAGCATTTT. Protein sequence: CASSSRDRGEPQHF.

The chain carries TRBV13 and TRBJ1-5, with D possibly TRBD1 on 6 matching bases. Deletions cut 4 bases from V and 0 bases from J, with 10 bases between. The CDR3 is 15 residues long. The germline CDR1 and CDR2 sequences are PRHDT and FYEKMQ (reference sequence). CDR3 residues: CASSSGHYSNQPQHF. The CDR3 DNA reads TGTGCCAGCAGCTCGGGACACTATAGCAATCAGCCCCAGCATTTT.

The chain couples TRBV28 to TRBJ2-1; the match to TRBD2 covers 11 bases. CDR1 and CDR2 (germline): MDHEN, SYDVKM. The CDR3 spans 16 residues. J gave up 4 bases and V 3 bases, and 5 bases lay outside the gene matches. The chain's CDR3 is CASSFGTSGTYNEQFF. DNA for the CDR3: TGTGCCAGCAGTTTCGGGACTAGCGGCACATACAATGAGCAGTTCTTC.

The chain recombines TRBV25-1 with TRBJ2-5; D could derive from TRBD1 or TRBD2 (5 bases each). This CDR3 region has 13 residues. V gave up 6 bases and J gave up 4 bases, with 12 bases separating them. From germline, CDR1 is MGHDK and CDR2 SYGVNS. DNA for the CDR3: TGTGCCAGCAGGGACTCCGGGGCAGAGACCCAGTACTTC. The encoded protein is CASRDSGAETQYF.

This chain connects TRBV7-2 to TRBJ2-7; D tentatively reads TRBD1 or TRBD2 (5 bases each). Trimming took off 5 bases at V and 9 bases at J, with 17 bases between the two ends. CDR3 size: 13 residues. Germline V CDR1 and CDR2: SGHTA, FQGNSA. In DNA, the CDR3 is TGTGCCAGCAGCCGAGGGGAGAGGCGTGGGCAGTACTTC. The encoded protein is CASSRGERRGQYF.

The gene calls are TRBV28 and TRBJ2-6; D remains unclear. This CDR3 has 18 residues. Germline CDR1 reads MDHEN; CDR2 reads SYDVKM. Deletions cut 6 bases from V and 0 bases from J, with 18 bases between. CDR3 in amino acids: CASSRTLRFSSGANVLTF. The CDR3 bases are TGTGCCAGCAGCCGCACCCTCAGGTTCTCCTCTGGGGCCAACGTCCTGACTTTC.

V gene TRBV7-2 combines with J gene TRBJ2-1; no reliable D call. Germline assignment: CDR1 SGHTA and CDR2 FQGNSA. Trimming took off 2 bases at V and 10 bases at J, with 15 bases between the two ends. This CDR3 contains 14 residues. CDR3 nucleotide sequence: TGTGCCAGCAGCTTATGGGCTTTGTTTGAGGAGCAGTTCTTC. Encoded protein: CASSLWALFEEQFF.

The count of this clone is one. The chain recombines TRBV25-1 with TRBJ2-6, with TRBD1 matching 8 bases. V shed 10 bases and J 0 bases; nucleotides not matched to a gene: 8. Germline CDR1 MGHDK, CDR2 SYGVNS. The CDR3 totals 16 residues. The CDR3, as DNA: TGTGCCACTATTGACAGGGGCCCCTCTGGGGCCAACGTCCTGACTTTC. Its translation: CATIDRGPSGANVLTF.

The CDR3 loop is CTSSPMGGNEQYF. The DNA for the CDR3 is TGCACCAGCAGCCCCATGGGCGGGAACGAGCAGTACTTC. The chain recombines TRBV1 with TRBJ2-7; the tabulated D call, TRBD2, remains unverified against the DNA. TRBV1 is shown as a pseudogene. The CDR3 has 13 residues.

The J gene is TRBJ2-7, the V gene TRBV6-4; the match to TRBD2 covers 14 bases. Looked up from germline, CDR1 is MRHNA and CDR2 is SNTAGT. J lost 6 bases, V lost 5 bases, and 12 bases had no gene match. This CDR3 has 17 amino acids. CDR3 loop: CASSPPKTSGRGREQYF. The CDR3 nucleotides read TGTGCCAGCAGTCCCCCTAAGACTAGCGGGAGGGGACGCGAGCAGTACTTC.

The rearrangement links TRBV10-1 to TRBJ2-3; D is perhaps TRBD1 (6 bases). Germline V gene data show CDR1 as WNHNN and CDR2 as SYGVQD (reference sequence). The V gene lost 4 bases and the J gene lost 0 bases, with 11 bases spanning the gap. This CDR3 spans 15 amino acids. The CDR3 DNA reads TGCGCCAGCAGTGTCTCAGGGGCTAGCACAGATACGCAGTATTTT. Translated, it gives CASSVSGASTDTQYF.

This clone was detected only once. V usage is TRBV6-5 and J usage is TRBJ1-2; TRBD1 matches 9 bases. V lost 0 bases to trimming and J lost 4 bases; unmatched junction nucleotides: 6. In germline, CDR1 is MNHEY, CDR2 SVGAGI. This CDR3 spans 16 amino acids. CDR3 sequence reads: CASSYSEATGGYGYTF. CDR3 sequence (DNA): TGTGCCAGCAGTTACTCAGAGGCGACAGGGGGCTATGGCTACACCTTC.

The CDR3: CSVRGLPSYEQYF. The CDR3 DNA is TGCAGCGTGAGGGGACTACCCTCCTACGAGCAGTACTTC. J is TRBJ2-7 and V is TRBV29-1, with 7 bases that match TRBD2. J was trimmed by 0 bases and V by 6 bases; bases with no gene match: 5. Germline CDR1 and CDR2: SQVTM and ANQGSEA. This CDR3 has 13 residues.

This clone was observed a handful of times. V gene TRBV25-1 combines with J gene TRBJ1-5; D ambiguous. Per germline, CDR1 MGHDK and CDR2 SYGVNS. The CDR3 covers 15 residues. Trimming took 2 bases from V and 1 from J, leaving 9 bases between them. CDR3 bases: TGTGCCAGCAGTGAAGGCCCGATGAGCAATCAGCCCCAGCATTTT. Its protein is CASSEGPMSNQPQHF.

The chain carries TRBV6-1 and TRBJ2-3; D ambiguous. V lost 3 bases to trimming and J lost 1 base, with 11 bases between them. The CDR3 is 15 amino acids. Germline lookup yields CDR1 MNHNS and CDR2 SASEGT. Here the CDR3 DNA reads TGTGCCAGCAGTGAGCGTGGGGTCCGCACAGATACGCAGTATTTT. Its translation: CASSERGVRTDTQYF.

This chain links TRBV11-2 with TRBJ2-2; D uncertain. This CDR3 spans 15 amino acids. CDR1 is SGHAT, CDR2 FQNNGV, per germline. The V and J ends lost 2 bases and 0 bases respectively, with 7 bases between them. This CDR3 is CASSLNGPNTGELFF. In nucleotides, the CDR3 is TGTGCCAGCAGCTTAAACGGACCGAACACCGGGGAGCTGTTTTTT.

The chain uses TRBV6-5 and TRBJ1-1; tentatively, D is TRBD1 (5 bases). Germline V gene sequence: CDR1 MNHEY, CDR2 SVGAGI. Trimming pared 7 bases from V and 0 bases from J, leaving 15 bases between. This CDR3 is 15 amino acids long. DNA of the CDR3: TGTGCCAGCACCCGCGGGACGCGGATGAACACTGAAGCTTTCTTT. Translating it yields CASTRGTRMNTEAFF.

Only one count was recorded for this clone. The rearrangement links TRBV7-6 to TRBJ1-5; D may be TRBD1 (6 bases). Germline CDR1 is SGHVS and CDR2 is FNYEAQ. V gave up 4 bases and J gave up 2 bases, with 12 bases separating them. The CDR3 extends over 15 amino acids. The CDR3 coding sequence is TGTGCCAGCAGCTCTCAGGGGCTTGGCAATCAGCCCCAGCATTTT. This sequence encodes CASSSQGLGNQPQHF. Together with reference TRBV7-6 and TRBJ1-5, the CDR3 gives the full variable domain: GAGVSQSPRYKVTKRGQDVALRCDPISGHVSLYWYRQALGQGPEFLTYFNYEAQQDKSGLPNDRFSAERPEGSISTLTIQRTEQRDSAMYRCASSSQGLGNQPQHFGDGTRLSIL.